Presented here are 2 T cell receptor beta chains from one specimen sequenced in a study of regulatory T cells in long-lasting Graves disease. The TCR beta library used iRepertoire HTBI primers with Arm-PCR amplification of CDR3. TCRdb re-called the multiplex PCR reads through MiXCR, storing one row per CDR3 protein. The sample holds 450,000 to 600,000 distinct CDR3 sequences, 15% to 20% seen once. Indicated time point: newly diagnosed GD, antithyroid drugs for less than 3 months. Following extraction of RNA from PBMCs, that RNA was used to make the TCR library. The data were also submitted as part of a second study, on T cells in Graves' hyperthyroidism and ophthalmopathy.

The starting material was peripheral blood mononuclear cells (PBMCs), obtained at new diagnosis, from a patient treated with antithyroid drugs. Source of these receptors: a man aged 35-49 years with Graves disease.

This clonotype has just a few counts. The CDR3 loop is CASSSTGTGGSPLHF. The CDR3 DNA reads as TGTGCCAGCAGCTCCACCGGGACAGGGGGATCACCCCTCCACTTT. The chain is built from TRBV7-9 and TRBJ1-6; 11 bases map to TRBD1. The germline V gene encodes CDR1 SEHNR and CDR2 FQNEAQ (reference sequence). The CDR3 contains 15 residues. Unmatched junction bases numbered 6, after V lost 4 bases and J lost 10 bases.

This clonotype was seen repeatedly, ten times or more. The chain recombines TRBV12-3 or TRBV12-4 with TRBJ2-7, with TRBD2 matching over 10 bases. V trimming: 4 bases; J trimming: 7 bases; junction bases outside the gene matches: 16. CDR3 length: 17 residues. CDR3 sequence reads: CASSSPTSGRNVGEQYF. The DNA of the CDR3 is TGTGCCAGCAGTTCACCGACTAGCGGGCGGAACGTAGGTGAGCAGTACTTC.